The 5 T cell receptor beta chains given below trace back to one sample, sequenced in a study of early T cells in non-severe SARS-CoV-2 infection. TCRdb reprocessed the 5' RACE reads via MiXCR and lists one record per CDR3 protein. Among roughly 66,000 distinct CDR3 sequences listed, around 8.7% were seen once. The sample was whole blood. These receptors were collected from an adult who was a healthcare worker with PCR-confirmed SARS-CoV-2 infection or an uninfected control (not recorded which).

This clonotype appeared a few times. The CDR3 loop reads CSARPGTSYNEQFF. The CDR3 region has the DNA TGCAGTGCTAGACCGGGGACCTCCTACAATGAGCAGTTCTTC. The chain combines TRBV20-1 with TRBJ2-1; either TRBD1 or TRBD2 may fit D (5 bases each). V lost 2 bases and J 0 bases, leaving 8 bases between the germline ends. Germline values: CDR1 DFQATT, CDR2 SNEGSKA (reference sequence). There are 14 residues in the CDR3.

This clonotype was detected ten times or more. CDR3 region: CASSTKTVGYSYEQYF. CDR3 in DNA: TGTGCCAGCAGTACTAAGACGGTCGGATACTCCTACGAGCAGTACTTC. The chain joins TRBV27 to TRBJ2-7, with D uncertain. The ends were cut back, 5 bases at V and 0 bases at J, with 17 bases in the middle. CDR1 is MNHEY, CDR2 SMNVEV, per germline (reference sequence). The CDR3 totals 16 residues.

Worth noting for this clonotype: This sequence may be a read error, since a much larger clone differs from it by one base. V gene TRBV5-1 combines with J gene TRBJ2-7; D gene unclear. The CDR3 runs 17 residues. The V gene's germline CDR1 is SGHRS and CDR2 YFSETQ. V shed 0 bases and J shed 2 bases, with 18 bases lying between them. The CDR3 DNA reads as TGCGCCAGCAGCTTGGTCGAGTTTGGGATCCCCGCCTACGAGCAGTACTTC. Amino acids: CASSLVEFGIPAYEQYF.

The chain is built from TRBV20-1 and TRBJ2-1; 9 bases map to TRBD2. The CDR3 consists of 14 residues. Per the germline V gene, CDR1 is DFQATT and CDR2 is SNEGSKA (reference sequence). V shed 6 bases, J shed 8 bases, and the junction held 11 bases outside the gene matches. CDR3 in amino acids: CSAETGTSIYEQFF. The DNA of the CDR3 is TGCAGTGCCGAAACCGGGACTAGCATCTATGAGCAGTTCTTC.

This chain's CDR3 is CASSLGKEGLAGVDTQYF. In DNA, the CDR3 is TGTGCCAGCAGCTTGGGGAAGGAGGGACTAGCGGGAGTGGATACGCAGTATTTT. The gene calls are TRBV11-1 and TRBJ2-3; 14 bases are shared with TRBD2. The CDR3 consists of 18 residues. The V segment lost 3 bases and the J segment 6 bases; nucleotides outside the gene matches: 11. The germline V gene encodes CDR1 SGHAT and CDR2 FQDESV (reference sequence).